This T cell receptor beta chain was sequenced during a study of T cell responses to AZD1222 COVID-19 vaccine. Sequencing was performed with immunoSEQ multiplex PCR; in TCRdb, only in-frame clones are kept and a portion is missing. In the table there are 150,000 to 200,000 clones, around 90% of which are singletons. From germline, CDR1 is SGHVS and CDR2 FNYEAQ. This CDR3 spans 18 amino acids. The V segment lost 0 bases and the J segment 0 bases; nucleotides outside the gene matches: 11. Study outcomes and limitations: Reportedly, close to half of spike-specific TCRs are directed against unmutated variant regions. Just a handful of AZD1222 recipients tested seropositive at baseline.

This clone was seen at least ten times. Antigen: not known. The genes are TRBV7-6 and TRBJ2-7; 7 bases map to TRBD2. The source is an adult in good health. This sample comprised peripheral blood, obtained on day 0 of AZD1222 vaccination. CDR3 in amino acids: CASSLAKWEGLSSYEQYF. The CDR3, as DNA: TGTGCCAGCAGCTTAGCAAAGTGGGAGGGCCTAAGCTCCTACGAGCAGTACTTC.